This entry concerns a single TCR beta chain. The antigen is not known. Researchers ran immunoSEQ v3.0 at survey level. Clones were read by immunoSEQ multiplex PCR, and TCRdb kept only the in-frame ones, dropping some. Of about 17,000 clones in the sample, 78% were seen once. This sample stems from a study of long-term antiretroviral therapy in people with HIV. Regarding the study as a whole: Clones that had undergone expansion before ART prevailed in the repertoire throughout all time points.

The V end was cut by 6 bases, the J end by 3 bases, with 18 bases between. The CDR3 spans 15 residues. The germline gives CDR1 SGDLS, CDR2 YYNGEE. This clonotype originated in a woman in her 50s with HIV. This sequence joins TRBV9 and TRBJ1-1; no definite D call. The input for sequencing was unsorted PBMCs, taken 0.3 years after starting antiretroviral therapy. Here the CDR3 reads CASNSYGRGDTEAFF. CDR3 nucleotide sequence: TGTGCCAGCAACTCATACGGACGGGGAGACACTGAAGCTTTCTTT.